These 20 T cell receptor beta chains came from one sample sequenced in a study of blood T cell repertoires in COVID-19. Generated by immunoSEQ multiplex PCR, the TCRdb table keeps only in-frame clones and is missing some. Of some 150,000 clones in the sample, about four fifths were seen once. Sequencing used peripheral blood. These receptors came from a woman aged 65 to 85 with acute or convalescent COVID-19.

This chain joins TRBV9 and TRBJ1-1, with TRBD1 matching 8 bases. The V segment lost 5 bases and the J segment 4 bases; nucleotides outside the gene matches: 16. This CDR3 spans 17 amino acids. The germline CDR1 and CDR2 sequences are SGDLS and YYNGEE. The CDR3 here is CASSSGTQGARFTEAFF. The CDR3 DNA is TGTGCCAGCAGTTCAGGAACTCAGGGGGCGCGGTTCACTGAAGCTTTCTTT.

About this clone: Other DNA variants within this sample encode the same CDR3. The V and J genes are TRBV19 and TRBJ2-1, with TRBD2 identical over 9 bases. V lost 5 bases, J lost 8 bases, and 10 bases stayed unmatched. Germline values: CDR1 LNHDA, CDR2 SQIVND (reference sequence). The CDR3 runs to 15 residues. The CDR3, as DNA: TGTGCCAGTAGTTCTCTCGCGGGGGGGGGCTATGAGCAGTTCTTC. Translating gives CASSSLAGGGYEQFF.

For the CDR3, the DNA is TGTGCCAACCCCACCGGGGAGCCCCAGCATTTT. It specifies CANPTGEPQHF. This chain uses TRBV21-1 with TRBJ1-5. TRBV21-1 is assigned pseudogene status. The CDR3 length is 11 residues.

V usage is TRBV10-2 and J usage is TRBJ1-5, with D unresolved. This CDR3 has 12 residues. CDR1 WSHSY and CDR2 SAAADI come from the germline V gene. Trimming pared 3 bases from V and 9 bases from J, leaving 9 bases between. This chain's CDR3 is CASSDFTGPQHF. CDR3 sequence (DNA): TGCGCCAGCAGTGACTTTACTGGGCCCCAGCATTTT.

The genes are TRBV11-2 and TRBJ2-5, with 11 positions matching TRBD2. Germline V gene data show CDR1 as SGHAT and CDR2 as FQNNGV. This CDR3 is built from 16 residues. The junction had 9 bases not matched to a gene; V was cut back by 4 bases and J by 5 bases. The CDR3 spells CASSSWGTSGQETQYF. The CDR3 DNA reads TGTGCCAGCAGCTCATGGGGGACTAGCGGACAGGAGACCCAGTACTTC. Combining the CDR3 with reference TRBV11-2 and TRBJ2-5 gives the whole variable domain EAGVAQSPRYKIIEKRQSVAFWCNPISGHATLYWYQQILGQGPKLLIQFQNNGVVDDSQLPKDRFSAERLKGVDSTLKIQPAKLEDSAVYLCASSSWGTSGQETQYFGPGTRLLVL.

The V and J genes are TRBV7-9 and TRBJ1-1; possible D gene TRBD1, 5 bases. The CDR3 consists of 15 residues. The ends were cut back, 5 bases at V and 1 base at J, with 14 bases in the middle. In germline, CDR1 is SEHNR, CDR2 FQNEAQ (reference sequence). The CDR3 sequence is CASSPGGTENTEAFF. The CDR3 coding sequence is TGTGCCAGCAGCCCCGGCGGGACGGAGAACACTGAAGCTTTCTTT.

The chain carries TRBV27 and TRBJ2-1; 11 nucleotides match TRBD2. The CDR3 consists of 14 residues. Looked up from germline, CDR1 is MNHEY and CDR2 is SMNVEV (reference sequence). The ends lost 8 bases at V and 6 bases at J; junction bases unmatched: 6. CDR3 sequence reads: CASRKGLAVNEQFF. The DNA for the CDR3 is TGTGCCAGCCGGAAGGGACTAGCGGTCAATGAGCAGTTCTTC.

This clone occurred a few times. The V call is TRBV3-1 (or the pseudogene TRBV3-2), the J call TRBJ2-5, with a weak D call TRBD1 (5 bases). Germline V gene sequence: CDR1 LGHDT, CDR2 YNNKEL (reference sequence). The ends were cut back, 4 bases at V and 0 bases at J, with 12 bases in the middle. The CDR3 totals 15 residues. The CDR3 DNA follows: TGTGCCAGCAGCCCTACCAGGGCTTACCAAGAGACCCAGTACTTC. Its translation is CASSPTRAYQETQYF.

The CDR3: CASSYGAFTEAFF. CDR3 in DNA: TGTGCCAGCAGTTACGGGGCCTTCACTGAAGCTTTCTTT. The chain employs TRBV6-6 and TRBJ1-1; D possibly corresponds to TRBD1 (5 bases). The V gene's germline CDR1 is MNHNY and CDR2 SVGAGI (reference sequence). V lost 2 bases and J 4 bases, leaving 8 bases between the germline ends. The CDR3 runs 13 residues.

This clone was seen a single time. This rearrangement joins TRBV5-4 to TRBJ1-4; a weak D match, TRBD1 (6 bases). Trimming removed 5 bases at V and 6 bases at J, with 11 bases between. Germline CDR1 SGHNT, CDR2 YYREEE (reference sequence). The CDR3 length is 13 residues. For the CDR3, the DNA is TGTGCCAGCAGTCAGGGGTTCGATGAAAAACTGTTTTTT. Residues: CASSQGFDEKLFF. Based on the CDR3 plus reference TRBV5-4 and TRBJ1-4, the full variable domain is ETGVTQSPTHLIKTRGQQVTLRCSSQSGHNTVSWYQQALGQGPQFIFQYYREEENGRGNFPPRFSGLQFPNYSSELNVNALELDDSALYLCASSQGFDEKLFFGSGTQLSVL.

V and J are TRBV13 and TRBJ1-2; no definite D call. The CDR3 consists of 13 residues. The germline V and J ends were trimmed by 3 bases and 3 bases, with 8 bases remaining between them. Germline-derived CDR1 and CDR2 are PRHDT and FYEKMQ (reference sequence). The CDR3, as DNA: TGTGCCAGCAGCTTTCAGGCGTACTATGGCTACACCTTC. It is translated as CASSFQAYYGYTF.

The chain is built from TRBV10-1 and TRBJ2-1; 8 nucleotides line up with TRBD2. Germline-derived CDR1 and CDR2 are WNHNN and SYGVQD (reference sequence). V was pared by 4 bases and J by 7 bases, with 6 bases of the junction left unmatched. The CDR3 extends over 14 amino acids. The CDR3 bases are TGCGCCAGCAGTGCCGGGACTAGATTGAATGAGCAGTTCTTC. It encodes CASSAGTRLNEQFF.

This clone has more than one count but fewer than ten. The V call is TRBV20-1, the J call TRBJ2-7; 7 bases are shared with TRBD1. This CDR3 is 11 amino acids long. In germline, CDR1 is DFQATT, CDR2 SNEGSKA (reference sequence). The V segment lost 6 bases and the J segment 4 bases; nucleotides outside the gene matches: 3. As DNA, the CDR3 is TGCAGTGCAACAGGGGTTTACGAGCAGTACTTC. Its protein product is CSATGVYEQYF.

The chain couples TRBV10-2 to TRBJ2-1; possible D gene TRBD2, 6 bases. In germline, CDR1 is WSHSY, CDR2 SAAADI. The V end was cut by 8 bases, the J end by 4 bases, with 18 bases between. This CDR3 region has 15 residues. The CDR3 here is CASLIPGDSYNEQFF. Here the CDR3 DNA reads TGCGCCAGCTTAATCCCCGGGGACTCTTACAATGAGCAGTTCTTC.

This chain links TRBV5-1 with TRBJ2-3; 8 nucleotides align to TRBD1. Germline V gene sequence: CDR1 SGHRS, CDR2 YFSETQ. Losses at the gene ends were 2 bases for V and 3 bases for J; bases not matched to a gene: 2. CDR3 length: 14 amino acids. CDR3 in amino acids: CASSLDRGTDTQYF. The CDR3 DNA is TGCGCCAGCAGCTTAGACAGGGGAACAGATACGCAGTATTTT.

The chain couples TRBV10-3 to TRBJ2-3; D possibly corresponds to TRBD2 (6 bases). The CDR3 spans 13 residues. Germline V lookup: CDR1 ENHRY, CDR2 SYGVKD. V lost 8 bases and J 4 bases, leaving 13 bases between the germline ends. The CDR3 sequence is CAIGRERADTQYF. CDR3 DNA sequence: TGTGCCATCGGTCGGGAGAGGGCAGATACGCAGTATTTT.

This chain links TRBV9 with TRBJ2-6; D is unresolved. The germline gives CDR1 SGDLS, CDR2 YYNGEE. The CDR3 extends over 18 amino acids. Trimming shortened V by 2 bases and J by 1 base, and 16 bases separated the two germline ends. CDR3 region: CASSVLSLPQSGANVLTF. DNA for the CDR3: TGTGCCAGCAGCGTTCTCAGTTTACCTCAGTCTGGGGCCAACGTCCTGACTTTC.

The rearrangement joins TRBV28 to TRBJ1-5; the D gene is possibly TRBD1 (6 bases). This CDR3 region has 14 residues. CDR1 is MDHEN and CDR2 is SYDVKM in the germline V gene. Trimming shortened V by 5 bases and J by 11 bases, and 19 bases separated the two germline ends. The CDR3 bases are TGTGCCAGCAGTCCGACCGGACAGAGGCAGTCCCAGCATTTT. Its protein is CASSPTGQRQSQHF.

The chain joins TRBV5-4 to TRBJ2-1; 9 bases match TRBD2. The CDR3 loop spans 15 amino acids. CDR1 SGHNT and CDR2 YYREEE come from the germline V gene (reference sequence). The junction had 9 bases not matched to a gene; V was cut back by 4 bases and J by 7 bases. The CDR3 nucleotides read TGTGCCAGCAGCGTGCTAGCGGGACGTAGGAATGAGCAGTTCTTC. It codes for CASSVLAGRRNEQFF.

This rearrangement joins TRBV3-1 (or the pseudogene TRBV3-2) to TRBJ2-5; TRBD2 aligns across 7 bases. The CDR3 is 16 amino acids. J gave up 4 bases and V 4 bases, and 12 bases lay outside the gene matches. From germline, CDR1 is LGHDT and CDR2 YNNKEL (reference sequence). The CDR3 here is CASSLRLAGGIETQYF. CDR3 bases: TGTGCCAGCAGCCTTCGACTAGCCGGGGGGATAGAGACCCAGTACTTC.